This T cell receptor (beta chain) derives from a study of identical twins. Study results and caveats: Cross-sectional statistical analysis was relied on for the conclusions, without the same donors being followed. Part of the zero-insertion signal could reflect confounding by invariant MAIT and iNKT cells.

This clonotype was observed many times. Its antigen is not identified. The CDR3 runs 16 residues. Germline lookup yields CDR1 KGHDR and CDR2 SFDVKD. The V end lost 0 bases, the J end lost 5 bases, and 14 bases lay between the germline ends. cDNA molecules carried unique molecular identifiers, and template switching added a universal primer site. MiXCR was run by TCRdb on the 5' RACE reads, yielding one entry per CDR3 protein. The sample has under 250,000 distinct CDR3 sequences, 7.5% seen once; the top ten hold under 7%. This sample was also put to use in a study of yellow fever vaccine responses in identical twins.

The TCR originated in a woman aged 18-29 years in good health. V is TRBV24-1 and J is TRBJ2-3; possibly TRBD2 for D (6 bases). The sequenced material came from CD8+ T cells sorted from blood. The CDR3 sequence is CATSDLRGTERDTQYF. As DNA, the CDR3 is TGTGCCACCAGTGATTTGCGCGGGACGGAGAGAGATACGCAGTATTTT.